This T cell receptor beta chain stems from a study of Ad26.COV2.S vaccination and SARS-CoV-2 variants. General observations from the study: Total T cell responses were possibly underestimated by TCR breadth and depth analyses. Placebo recipients trailed vaccine recipients in spike-specific TCR breadth.

Points on this clone: No antigen is known for it.

V gave up 4 bases and J gave up 6 bases, with 15 bases separating them. Per germline, CDR1 MNHEY and CDR2 SMNVEV (reference sequence). This CDR3 is built from 14 residues. Produced via immunoSEQ multiplex PCR; TCRdb's table is partial and in-frame only. Among about 390,000 clones listed, 80% to 90% were seen once. Treatment meaning: around 19 received Ad26.COV2.S at low or high dose, single or two shots; about 5 received placebo; per-sample allocation not given. Day 63 after the first vaccine or placebo injection was the time point for sampling. This Boston cohort included adults aged 18-55 years. The study used a vaccine consisting of an Ad26 vector that expressed Wuhan-strain SARS-CoV-2 spike.

The sequencing here drew on peripheral blood, taken in a trial of Ad26.COV2.S vaccine versus placebo. The TCR sequence derives from a person aged 18-60 years who received the Ad26.COV2.S COVID-19 vaccine or a placebo. The chain recombines TRBV27 with TRBJ1-1; D is perhaps TRBD1 (6 bases). The CDR3 loop is CASSSEGGWAEAFF. CDR3 sequence (DNA): TGTGCCAGCAGTTCAGAGGGGGGGTGGGCTGAAGCTTTCTTT.